These T cell receptor beta chains were read from a single sample in a study of cytomegalovirus exposure and HLA in healthy donors. Only in-frame clones appear in the TCRdb table, and some are missing; sequencing was by immunoSEQ multiplex PCR. The repertoire consists of hundreds of thousands of clones, with around 86% occurring once and the leading ten covering around 0.8%. Sequences were obtained from PBMCs. The receptors were gathered from a woman aged 18 to 35 in good health and CMV-seronegative. Each CDR3 is given with its conserved first and last residue. D genes are given only for firm matches. A clone size is listed for some rows: how often the clone was seen (once, few, many), or a class if it is expanded.

j_gene	abundance	d_gene	v_gene	CDR3aa	CDR3nt
TRBJ2-3	.	TRBD2	TRBV7-8	CASSKSGGGADTQYF	TGTGCCAGCAGCAAAAGCGGGGGGGGCGCAGATACGCAGTATTTT
TRBJ2-3	.	TRBD2	TRBV6-5	CASSYRAGGGGDTQYF	TGTGCCAGCAGCTACCGAGCGGGAGGCGGGGGAGATACGCAGTATTTT
TRBJ2-2	few	.	TRBV4-2	CASSQDGLTGSGELFF	TGTGCCAGCAGCCAAGACGGACTGACAGGTTCCGGGGAGCTGTTTTTT
TRBJ1-1	.	.	TRBV28	CASSQQGGGNTEAFF	TGTGCCAGCAGTCAACAGGGCGGGGGGAACACTGAAGCTTTCTTT
TRBJ2-2	.	.	TRBV6-5	CASRGVRLNTGELFF	TGTGCCAGCAGAGGGGTCCGGCTGAACACCGGGGAGCTGTTTTTT
TRBJ2-6	.	TRBD2	TRBV13	CASSRRGGFYSGANVLTF	TGTGCCAGCAGCCGTCGCGGGGGGTTCTATTCCGGGGCCAACGTCCTGACTTTC
TRBJ2-1	.	.	TRBV6-5	CASSYSALVHEQFF	TGTGCCAGCAGTTACTCTGCGCTAGTACATGAGCAGTTCTTC
TRBJ2-7	.	TRBD2	TRBV13	CASSLMSSGSNEQYF	TGTGCCAGCAGCTTAATGTCTAGCGGGAGTAACGAGCAGTACTTC
TRBJ1-6	.	.	TRBV9	CASSRRVGQGGSPLHF	TGTGCCAGCAGCCGCCGCGTAGGGCAGGGAGGTTCACCCCTCCACTTT
TRBJ1-1	.	.	TRBV10-3	CAISEQTGMGTEAFF	TGTGCCATCAGTGAGCAAACAGGGATGGGGACTGAAGCTTTCTTT
TRBJ2-3	.	.	TRBV19	CATSSRGTDTQYF	TGTGCCACCTCGTCCAGGGGCACAGATACGCAGTATTTT
TRBJ2-7	.	.	TRBV5-4	CASSVQGREQYF	TGTGCCAGCAGCGTACAGGGTCGGGAGCAGTACTTC
TRBJ2-7	.	.	TRBV28	CASSSSGPPTEQYF	TGTGCCAGCAGTTCGAGCGGCCCGCCAACCGAGCAGTACTTC
TRBJ2-2	.	TRBD2	TRBV19	CASSIRTSGRARSAGELFF	TGTGCCAGTAGTATAAGGACTAGCGGGAGGGCAAGATCCGCTGGGGAGCTGTTTTTT
TRBJ2-7	few	TRBD2	TRBV2	CASCWGGVREQYF	TGTGCCAGCTGCTGGGGAGGGGTGAGGGAGCAGTACTTC
TRBJ2-7	.	.	TRBV9	CASSPSPNRETSYEQYF	TGTGCCAGCAGCCCCTCCCCTAACAGGGAAACTTCCTACGAGCAGTACTTC
TRBJ1-3	.	.	TRBV6-1	CASSEVARSSGNTIYF	TGTGCCAGCAGTGAAGTCGCGAGAAGCTCTGGAAACACCATATATTTT
TRBJ2-2	.	TRBD2	TRBV28	CASSSRSGSDTGELFF	TGTGCCAGCAGTTCCCGTAGCGGGAGTGACACCGGGGAGCTGTTTTTT
TRBJ1-2	.	TRBD1	TRBV28	CASSPGQARRGYTF	TGTGCCAGCAGCCCCGGACAGGCCCGGCGGGGCTACACCTTC
TRBJ2-1	.	.	TRBV7-9	CASSLVVGTNNEQFF	TGTGCCAGCAGCTTAGTGGTCGGAACTAACAATGAGCAGTTCTTC
TRBJ2-3	.	.	TRBV15	CATGGAPEGPDTQYF	TGTGCCACCGGCGGGGCGCCGGAGGGGCCAGATACGCAGTATTTT
TRBJ2-3	.	.	TRBV2	CASPKGGLWRTDTQYF	TGTGCCAGCCCAAAAGGAGGGTTGTGGAGGACAGATACGCAGTATTTT
TRBJ1-5	.	.	TRBV30	CAWSVKWGDQPQHF	TGTGCCTGGAGTGTTAAGTGGGGCGATCAGCCCCAGCATTTT
TRBJ1-5	.	TRBD1	TRBV5-8	CASSPQGGPNQPQHF	TGTGCCAGCAGCCCGCAGGGGGGTCCCAATCAGCCCCAGCATTTT
TRBJ1-2	.	.	TRBV20-1	CSRQEFYGYTF	TGCAGCCGACAGGAATTTTATGGCTACACCTTC
TRBJ1-2	.	.	TRBV11-2	CASSLGASFYGYTF	TGTGCCAGCAGCTTGGGCGCCTCCTTCTATGGCTACACCTTC
TRBJ2-6	.	.	TRBV25-1	CASSPQGSGANVLTF	TGTGCCAGCAGTCCCCAGGGCTCTGGGGCCAACGTCCTGACTTTC
TRBJ2-2	few	.	TRBV27	CASSLSADGELFF	TGTGCCAGCAGTTTATCGGCGGACGGGGAGCTGTTTTTT
TRBJ1-4	.	.	TRBV4-1	CASSQVLNEKLFF	TGCGCCAGCAGCCAGGTACTGAATGAAAAACTGTTTTTT
TRBJ1-1	.	.	TRBV19	CASSIHPSQGLGGTEAFF	TGTGCCAGTAGTATTCACCCTTCCCAGGGTCTAGGGGGCACTGAAGCTTTCTTT
TRBJ1-5	.	.	TRBV27	CASSLLGGNQPQHF	TGTGCCAGCAGTTTACTGGGAGGAAATCAGCCCCAGCATTTT
TRBJ2-1	.	TRBD2	TRBV5-1	CASSLGNSGRVDEQFF	TGCGCCAGCAGCTTGGGGAATAGCGGGAGGGTCGATGAGCAGTTCTTC
TRBJ2-1	.	.	TRBV27	CASSLAQSPYNEQFF	TGTGCCAGCAGTCTAGCGCAGAGCCCCTACAATGAGCAGTTCTTC
TRBJ1-5	.	.	TRBV27	CASSPGGAAGDQPQHF	TGTGCCAGCAGTCCGGGGGGGGCGGCAGGGGATCAGCCCCAGCATTTT
TRBJ1-1	.	.	TRBV2	CASKGRAISEAFF	TGTGCCAGCAAGGGCAGGGCGATATCTGAAGCTTTCTTT
TRBJ2-1	.	.	TRBV18	CASSPEHEQFF	TGTGCCAGCTCACCCGAGCATGAGCAGTTCTTC
TRBJ2-2	.	.	TRBV6-6	CATMPGNTGELFF	TGTGCCACTATGCCCGGGAACACCGGGGAGCTGTTTTTT
TRBJ2-5	few	TRBD2	TRBV7-3	CASSLVQGGWETQYF	TGTGCCAGCAGCTTAGTCCAGGGAGGGTGGGAGACCCAGTACTTC
TRBJ2-7	once	.	TRBV7-8	CASSLASAPTAHPMGEQYF	TGTGCCAGCAGCTTAGCGTCAGCCCCGACAGCGCACCCGATGGGAGAGCAGTACTTC
TRBJ2-1	.	.	TRBV11-2	CASSPNAPVPLLTNNEQFF	TGTGCCAGCAGCCCTAACGCCCCGGTCCCCTTACTCACCAACAATGAGCAGTTCTTC
TRBJ1-1	.	.	TRBV5-1	CASSKGGNTEAFF	TGCGCCAGCAGCAAAGGGGGGAACACTGAAGCTTTCTTT
TRBJ2-1	.	.	TRBV2	CASSTGRGNEQFF	TGTGCCAGCAGCACAGGGAGAGGCAATGAGCAGTTCTTC
TRBJ2-3	.	.	TRBV30	CAWIRGTSTDTQYF	TGTGCCTGGATAAGGGGAACTAGCACAGATACGCAGTATTTT
TRBJ2-3	.	.	TRBV6-1	CASSLLARLDTQYF	TGTGCCAGCAGCCTCCTAGCTAGGTTGGATACGCAGTATTTT
TRBJ1-3	.	.	TRBV7-9	CASSLSSHEDFSGNTIYF	TGTGCCAGCAGCTTAAGTAGTCATGAGGACTTCTCTGGAAACACCATATATTTT
TRBJ2-7	.	.	TRBV27	CASSDRQTISYEQYF	TGTGCCAGCAGCGATAGACAAACGATATCCTACGAGCAGTACTTC
TRBJ1-1	.	.	TRBV19	CASSIFGGPGTEAFF	TGTGCCAGTAGTATTTTCGGCGGGCCTGGGACTGAAGCTTTCTTT
TRBJ2-1	.	TRBD2	TRBV7-9	CASSRNLAGVANEQFF	TGTGCCAGCAGCAGAAACCTAGCGGGAGTTGCCAATGAGCAGTTCTTC
TRBJ2-5	.	TRBD2	TRBV5-1	CASSLAASGRAETQYF	TGCGCCAGCAGCTTGGCAGCTAGCGGGAGGGCAGAGACCCAGTACTTC
TRBJ1-1	.	.	TRBV9	CASSPVEGNTEAFF	TGTGCCAGCTCACCGGTGGAGGGTAACACTGAAGCTTTCTTT
TRBJ2-7	.	.	TRBV18	CASSPVKAGTYEQYF	TGTGCCAGCTCACCAGTCAAGGCAGGCACATACGAGCAGTACTTC
TRBJ2-7	few	TRBD1	TRBV5-8	CASREDRDRYEQYF	TGTGCCAGCAGGGAGGACAGGGATCGCTACGAGCAGTACTTC
TRBJ1-1	.	TRBD1	TRBV6-4	CASSPMGTGMWLNTEAFF	TGTGCCAGCAGTCCGATGGGGACAGGGATGTGGTTGAACACTGAAGCTTTCTTT
TRBJ2-5	.	.	TRBV7-9	CASSSLTTKRMSQETQYF	TGTGCCAGCAGCTCCCTTACGACAAAAAGGATGTCCCAAGAGACCCAGTACTTC
TRBJ1-2	.	TRBD1	TRBV6-5	CASWAGGGYGYTF	TGTGCCAGCTGGGCAGGGGGCGGCTATGGCTACACCTTC
TRBJ2-1	.	TRBD2	TRBV28	CASSFGGRGNEQFF	TGTGCCAGCAGTTTCGGCGGGCGGGGGAATGAGCAGTTCTTC